One and the same sample provided the 13 T cell receptor beta chains below, sequenced in a study of T cells expressing NK-cell markers. One entry per CDR3 protein, without DNA, is what TCRdb gives after re-calling the 5' RACE reads. Its listing shows about 120,000 distinct CDR3 sequences. The sample was blood T cells: a sorted CD56 or NKG2C T cell subset, CD4+ or CD8+ T cells, or bulk PBMC T cells (not recorded which). These receptor sequences come from a woman aged 18 to 75 in good health.

V gene TRBV9 combines with J gene TRBJ2-3; TCRdb's D call, TRBD2, is unchecked because there is no DNA. The CDR3 loop spans 15 amino acids. Germline V gives CDR1 SGDLS, CDR2 YYNGEE. The CDR3 protein is CASSVEDWRGDTQYF.

This rearrangement joins TRBV12-3 or TRBV12-4 to TRBJ2-6; TCRdb proposes TRBD1, but this gene call is untestable without DNA. The CDR3 runs to 18 residues. CDR3 in amino acids: CASSPGTTPLSGANVLTF.

V gene TRBV7-2 combines with J gene TRBJ2-3; with no DNA, the TCRdb D assignment of TRBD2 cannot be verified. The CDR3 is 15 amino acids. Per germline, CDR1 SGHTA and CDR2 FQGNSA. CDR3 sequence reads: CASSPGLAGVDTQYF.

J is TRBJ2-2 and V is TRBV6-2 or TRBV6-3. The CDR3 totals 12 residues. Per germline, CDR1 MNHEY and CDR2 SVGEGT. This chain's CDR3 is CATLQNTGELFF.

This sequence joins TRBV14 and TRBJ1-1. This CDR3 has 13 residues. Germline V lookup: CDR1 SGHDN, CDR2 FVKESK. The CDR3 here is CASSQDGQSEAFF.

The V and J genes are TRBV29-1 and TRBJ1-2; no DNA is available, so the TRBD1 call from TCRdb remains unchecked. This CDR3 has 14 amino acids. CDR1 and CDR2 (germline): SQVTM, ANQGSEA. The CDR3 sequence: CSVEGTGTNYGYTF.

This sequence joins TRBV29-1 and TRBJ2-7. Germline V gene lookup returns CDR1 SQVTM and CDR2 ANQGSEA. CDR3 size: 11 residues. Here the CDR3 reads CSVENGYKQYF.

The chain has TRBV30 and TRBJ2-1. CDR1 GTSNPN and CDR2 SVGIG come from the germline V gene (reference sequence). This CDR3 comprises 12 residues. CDR3 in amino acids: CAWSVVGNEQFF.

The V gene is TRBV15, the J gene TRBJ2-3; the TRBD2 assignment by TCRdb is unverifiable without DNA. This CDR3 region has 15 residues. Germline V gene lookup returns CDR1 LNHNV and CDR2 YYDKDF (reference sequence). CDR3: CATSSSGGASDTQYF. Based on the CDR3 plus reference TRBV15 and TRBJ2-3, the full variable domain is DAMVIQNPRYQVTQFGKPVTLSCSQTLNHNVMYWYQQKSSQAPKLLFHYYDKDFNNEADTPDNFQSRRPNTSFCFLDIRSPGLGDTAMYLCATSSSGGASDTQYFGPGTRLTVL.

J is TRBJ2-1 and V is TRBV6-1; TCRdb calls TRBD2, which cannot be checked without DNA. Germline V gives CDR1 MNHNS, CDR2 SASEGT. The CDR3 runs to 13 residues. The CDR3 loop is CASRGLSNDEQFF.

The chain has TRBV12-3 or TRBV12-4 and TRBJ1-1; the D gene TCRdb calls, TRBD1, cannot be checked with no DNA. There are 15 residues in the CDR3. The CDR3 protein is CASSSPDPWYTEAFF.

This chain joins TRBV28 and TRBJ2-7; without DNA, the TCRdb call of TRBD1 cannot be checked. This CDR3 has 14 amino acids. CDR1 is MDHEN, CDR2 SYDVKM, per germline. This chain's CDR3 is CASRQGPSSYEQYF.

This sequence joins TRBV6-6 and TRBJ1-5. The CDR3 loop spans 11 amino acids. Germline loops: CDR1 MNHNY, CDR2 SVGAGI (reference sequence). CDR3 loop: CASSIGQPQHF.